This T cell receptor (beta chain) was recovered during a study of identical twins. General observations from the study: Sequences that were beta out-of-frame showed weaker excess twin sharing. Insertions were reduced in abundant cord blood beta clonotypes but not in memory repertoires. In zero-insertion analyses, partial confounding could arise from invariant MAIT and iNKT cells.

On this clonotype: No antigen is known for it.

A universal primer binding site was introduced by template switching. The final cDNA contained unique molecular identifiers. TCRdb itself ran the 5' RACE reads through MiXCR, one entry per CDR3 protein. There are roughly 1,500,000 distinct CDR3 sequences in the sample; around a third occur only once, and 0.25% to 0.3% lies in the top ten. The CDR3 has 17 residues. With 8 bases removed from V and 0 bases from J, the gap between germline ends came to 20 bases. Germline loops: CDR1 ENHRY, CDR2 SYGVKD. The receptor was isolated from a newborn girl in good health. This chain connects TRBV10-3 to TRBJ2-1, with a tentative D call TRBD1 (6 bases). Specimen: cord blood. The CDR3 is CAIGDKVTISSYNEQFF. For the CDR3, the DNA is TGTGCCATCGGGGACAAGGTCACAATCAGCTCCTACAATGAGCAGTTCTTC.